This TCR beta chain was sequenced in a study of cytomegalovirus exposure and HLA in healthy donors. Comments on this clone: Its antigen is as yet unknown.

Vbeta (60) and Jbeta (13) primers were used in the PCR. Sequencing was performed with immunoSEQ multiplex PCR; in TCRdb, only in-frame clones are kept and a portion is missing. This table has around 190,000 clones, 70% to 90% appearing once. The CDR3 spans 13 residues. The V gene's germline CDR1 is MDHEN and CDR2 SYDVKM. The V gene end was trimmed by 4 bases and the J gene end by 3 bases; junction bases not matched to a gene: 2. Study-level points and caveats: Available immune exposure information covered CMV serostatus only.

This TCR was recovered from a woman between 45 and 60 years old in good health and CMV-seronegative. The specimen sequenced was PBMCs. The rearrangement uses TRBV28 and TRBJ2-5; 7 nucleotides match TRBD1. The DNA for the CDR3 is TGTGCCAGCAGTTCGACAGGGAAAGAGACCCAGTACTTC. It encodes CASSSTGKETQYF.